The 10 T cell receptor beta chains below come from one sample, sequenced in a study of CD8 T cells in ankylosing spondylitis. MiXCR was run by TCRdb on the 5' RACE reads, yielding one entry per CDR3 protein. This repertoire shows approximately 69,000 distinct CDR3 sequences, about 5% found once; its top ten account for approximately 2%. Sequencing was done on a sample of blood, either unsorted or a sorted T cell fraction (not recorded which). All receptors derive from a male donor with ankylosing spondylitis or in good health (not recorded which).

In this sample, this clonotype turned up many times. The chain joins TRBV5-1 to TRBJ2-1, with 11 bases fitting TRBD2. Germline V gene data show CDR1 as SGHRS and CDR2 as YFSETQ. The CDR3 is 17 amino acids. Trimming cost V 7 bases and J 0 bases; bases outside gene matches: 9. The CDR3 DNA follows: TGCGCCAGCGCCCTAGCGGGGGGCCTGAGCTCCTACAATGAGCAGTTCTTC. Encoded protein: CASALAGGLSSYNEQFF.

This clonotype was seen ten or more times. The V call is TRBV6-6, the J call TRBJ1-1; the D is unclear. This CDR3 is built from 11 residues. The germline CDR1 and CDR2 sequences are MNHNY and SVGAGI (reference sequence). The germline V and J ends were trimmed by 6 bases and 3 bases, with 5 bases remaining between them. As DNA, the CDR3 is TGTGCCAGCAGGCAATACACTGAAGCTTTCTTT. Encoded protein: CASRQYTEAFF.

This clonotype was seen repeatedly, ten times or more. In nucleotides, the CDR3 is TGTGCCAGCAGCCCACGACCTGACTCTGGAAACACCATATATTTT. Residues: CASSPRPDSGNTIYF. V is TRBV5-5 and J is TRBJ1-3; D is unclear. Germline loops: CDR1 SGHKS, CDR2 YYEKEE (reference sequence). This CDR3 has 15 residues. V was clipped by 4 bases and J by 0 bases, with 11 bases between them.

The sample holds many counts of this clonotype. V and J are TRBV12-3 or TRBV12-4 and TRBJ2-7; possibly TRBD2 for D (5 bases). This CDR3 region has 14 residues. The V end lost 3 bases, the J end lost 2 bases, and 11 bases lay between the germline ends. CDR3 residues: CASSFGGNTYEQYF. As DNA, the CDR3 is TGTGCCAGCAGTTTTGGAGGAAATACCTACGAGCAGTACTTC.

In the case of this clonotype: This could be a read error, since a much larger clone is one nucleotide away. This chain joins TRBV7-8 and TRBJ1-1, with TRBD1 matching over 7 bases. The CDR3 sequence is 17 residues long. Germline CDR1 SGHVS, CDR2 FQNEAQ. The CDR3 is CTSSLDWGQLMNTEAFF. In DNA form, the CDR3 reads TGTACCAGCAGCTTAGACTGGGGACAGCTCATGAACACTGAAGCTTTCTTT.

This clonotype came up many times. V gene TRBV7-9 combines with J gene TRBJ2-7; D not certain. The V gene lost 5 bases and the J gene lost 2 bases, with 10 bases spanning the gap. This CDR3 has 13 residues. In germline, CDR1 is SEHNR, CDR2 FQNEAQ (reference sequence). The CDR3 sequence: CASSRVAAYEQYF. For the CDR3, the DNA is TGTGCCAGCAGCCGTGTGGCAGCCTACGAGCAGTACTTC.

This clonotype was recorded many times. Written as DNA, the CDR3 is TGTGCCAGCACCTCCCCGGGCTCCTACGAGCAGTACTTC. Its translation: CASTSPGSYEQYF. The rearrangement joins TRBV28 to TRBJ2-7; no clear D gene. Germline values: CDR1 MDHEN, CDR2 SYDVKM. Trimming stripped 7 bases from V and 0 bases from J, with 10 bases between. The length of the CDR3 is 13 residues.

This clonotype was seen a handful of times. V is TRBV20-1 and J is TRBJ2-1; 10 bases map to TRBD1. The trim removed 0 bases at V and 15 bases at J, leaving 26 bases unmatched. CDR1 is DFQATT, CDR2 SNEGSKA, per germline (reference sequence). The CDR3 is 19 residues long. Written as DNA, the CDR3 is TGCAGTGCTAGAGATCAAGAGTTGCCCCGGACAGGGGGGCGAAAGACGAGGTTCTTC. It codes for CSARDQELPRTGGRKTRFF.

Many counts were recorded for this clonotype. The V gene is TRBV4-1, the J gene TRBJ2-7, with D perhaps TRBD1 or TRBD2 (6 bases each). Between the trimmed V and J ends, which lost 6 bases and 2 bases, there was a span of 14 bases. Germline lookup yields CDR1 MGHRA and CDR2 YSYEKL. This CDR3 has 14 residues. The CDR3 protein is CASSRGGQTYEQYF. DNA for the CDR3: TGCGCCAGCAGTCGAGGGGGGCAGACCTACGAGCAGTACTTC.

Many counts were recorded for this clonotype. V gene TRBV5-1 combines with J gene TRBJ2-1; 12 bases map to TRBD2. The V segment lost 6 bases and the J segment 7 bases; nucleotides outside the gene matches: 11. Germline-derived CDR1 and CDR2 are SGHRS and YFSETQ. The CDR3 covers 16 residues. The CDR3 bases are TGCGCCAGCACTACGAGTTTGACTAGCGGGGGAAATGAGCAGTTCTTC. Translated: CASTTSLTSGGNEQFF. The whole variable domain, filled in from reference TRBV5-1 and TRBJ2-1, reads KAGVTQTPRYLIKTRGQQVTLSCSPISGHRSVSWYQQTPGQGLQFLFEYFSETQRNKGNFPGRFSGRQFSNSRSEMNVSTLELGDSALYLCASTTSLTSGGNEQFFGPGTRLTVL.